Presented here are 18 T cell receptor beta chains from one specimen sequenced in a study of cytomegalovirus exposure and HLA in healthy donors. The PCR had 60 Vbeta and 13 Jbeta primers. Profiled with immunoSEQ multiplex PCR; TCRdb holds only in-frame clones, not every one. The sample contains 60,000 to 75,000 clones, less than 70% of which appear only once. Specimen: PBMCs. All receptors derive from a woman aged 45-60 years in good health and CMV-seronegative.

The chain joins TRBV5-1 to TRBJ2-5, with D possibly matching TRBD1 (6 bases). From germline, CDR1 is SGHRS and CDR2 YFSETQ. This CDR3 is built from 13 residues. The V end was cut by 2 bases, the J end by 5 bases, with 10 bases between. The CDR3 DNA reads TGCGCCAGCAGCTTATCAGGGGACGAGACCCAGTACTTC. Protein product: CASSLSGDETQYF.

The CDR3 loop reads CASSPSGGDIQYF. The DNA of the CDR3 is TGTGCCAGCAGCCCCAGCGGGGGGGACATTCAGTACTTC. The rearrangement links TRBV28 to TRBJ2-4; TRBD2 matches 10 bases. The junction had 4 bases not matched to a gene; V was cut back by 6 bases and J by 8 bases. Germline V CDR1 and CDR2: MDHEN, SYDVKM. The CDR3 is 13 residues long.

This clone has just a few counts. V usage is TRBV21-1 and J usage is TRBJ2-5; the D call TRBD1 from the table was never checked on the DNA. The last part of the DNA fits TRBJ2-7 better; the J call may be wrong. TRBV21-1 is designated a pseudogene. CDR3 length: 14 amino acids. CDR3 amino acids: CASSKTGGQYEQYF. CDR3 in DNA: TGTGCCAGCAGCAAGACAGGGGGCCAATACGAGCAGTACTTC.

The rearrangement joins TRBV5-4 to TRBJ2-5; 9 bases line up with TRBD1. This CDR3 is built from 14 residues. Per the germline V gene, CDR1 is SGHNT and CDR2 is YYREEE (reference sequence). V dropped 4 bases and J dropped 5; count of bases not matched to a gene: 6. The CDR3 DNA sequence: TGTGCCAGCAGCCCGGACAGGGGTTTGGAGACCCAGTACTTC. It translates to CASSPDRGLETQYF.

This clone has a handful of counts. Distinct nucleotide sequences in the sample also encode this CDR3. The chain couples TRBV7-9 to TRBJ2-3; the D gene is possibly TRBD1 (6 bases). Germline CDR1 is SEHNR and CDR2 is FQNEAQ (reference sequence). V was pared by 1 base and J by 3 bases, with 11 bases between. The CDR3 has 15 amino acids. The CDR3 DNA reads TGTGCCAGCAGCTTAGGAGGGGGTGTAACAGATACGCAGTATTTT. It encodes CASSLGGGVTDTQYF.

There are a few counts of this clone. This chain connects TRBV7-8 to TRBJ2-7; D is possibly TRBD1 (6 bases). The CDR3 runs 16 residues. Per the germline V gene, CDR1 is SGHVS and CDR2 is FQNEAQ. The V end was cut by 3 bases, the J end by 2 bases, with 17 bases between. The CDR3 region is CASSFLGTRNPYEQYF. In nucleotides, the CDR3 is TGTGCCAGCAGCTTTTTAGGGACAAGAAACCCCTACGAGCAGTACTTC.

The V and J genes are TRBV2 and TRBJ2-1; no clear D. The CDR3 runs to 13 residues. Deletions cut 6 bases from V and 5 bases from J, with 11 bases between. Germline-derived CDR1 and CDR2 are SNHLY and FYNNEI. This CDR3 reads CASSREPDNEQFF. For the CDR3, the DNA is TGTGCCAGCAGCCGAGAGCCGGACAATGAGCAGTTCTTC.

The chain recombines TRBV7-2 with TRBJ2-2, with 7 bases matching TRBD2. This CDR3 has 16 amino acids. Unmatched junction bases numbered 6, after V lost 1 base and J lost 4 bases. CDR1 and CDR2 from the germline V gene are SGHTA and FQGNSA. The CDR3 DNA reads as TGTGCCAGCAGCTTAGACCCTAGCGGCCTCACCGGGGAGCTGTTTTTT. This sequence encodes CASSLDPSGLTGELFF.

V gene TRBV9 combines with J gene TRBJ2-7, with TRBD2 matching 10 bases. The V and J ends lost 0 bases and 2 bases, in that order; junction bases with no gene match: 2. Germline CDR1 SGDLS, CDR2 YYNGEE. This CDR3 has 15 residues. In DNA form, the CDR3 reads TGTGCCAGCAGCGTAGGACTAGCGGGTACCTACGAGCAGTACTTC. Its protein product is CASSVGLAGTYEQYF.

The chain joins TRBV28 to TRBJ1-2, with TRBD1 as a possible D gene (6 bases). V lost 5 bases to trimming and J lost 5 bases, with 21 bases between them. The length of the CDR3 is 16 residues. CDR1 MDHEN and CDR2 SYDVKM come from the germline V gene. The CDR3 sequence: CASSPAGGASGYGYTF. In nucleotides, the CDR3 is TGTGCCAGCAGTCCTGCGGGGGGCGCCTCGGGATATGGCTACACCTTC.

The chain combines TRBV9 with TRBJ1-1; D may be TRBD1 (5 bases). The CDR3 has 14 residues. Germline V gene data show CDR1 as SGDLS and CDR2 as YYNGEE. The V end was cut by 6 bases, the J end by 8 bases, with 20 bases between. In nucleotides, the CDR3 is TGTGCCAGCAAAAAAGGGGACGGGGGGTCCGAAGCTTTCTTT. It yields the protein CASKKGDGGSEAFF.

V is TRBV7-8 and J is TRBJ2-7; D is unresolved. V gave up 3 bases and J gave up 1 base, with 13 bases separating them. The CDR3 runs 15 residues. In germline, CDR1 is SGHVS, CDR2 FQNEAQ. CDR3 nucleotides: TGTGCCAGCAGCTTCTCCCTTACATCTTCCTACGAGCAGTACTTC. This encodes CASSFSLTSSYEQYF.

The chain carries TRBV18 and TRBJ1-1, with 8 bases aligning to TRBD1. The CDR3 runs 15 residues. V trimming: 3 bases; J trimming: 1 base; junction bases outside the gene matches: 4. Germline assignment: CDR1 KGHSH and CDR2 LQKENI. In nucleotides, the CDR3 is TGTGCCAGCTCACCTCAAACAGGGGGGAACACTGAAGCTTTCTTT. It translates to CASSPQTGGNTEAFF.

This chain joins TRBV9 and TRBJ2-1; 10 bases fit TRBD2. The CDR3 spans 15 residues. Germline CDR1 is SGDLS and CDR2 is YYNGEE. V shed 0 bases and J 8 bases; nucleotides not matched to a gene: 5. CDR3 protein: CASSVVIAGGDEQFF. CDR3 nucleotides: TGTGCCAGCAGCGTAGTAATAGCGGGAGGCGATGAGCAGTTCTTC.

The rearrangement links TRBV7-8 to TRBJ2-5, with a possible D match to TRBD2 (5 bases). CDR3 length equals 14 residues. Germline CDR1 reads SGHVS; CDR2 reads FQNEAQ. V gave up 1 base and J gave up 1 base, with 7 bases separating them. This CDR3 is CASSLGSVQETQYF. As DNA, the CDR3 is TGTGCCAGCAGCTTAGGTAGCGTCCAAGAGACCCAGTACTTC.

CDR3 in amino acids: CASSLTAYNEQFF. DNA for the CDR3: TGTGCCAGCAGCTTGACAGCCTACAATGAGCAGTTCTTC. V usage is TRBV7-6 and J usage is TRBJ2-1; TRBD1 is a possible D gene (5 bases). This CDR3 is built from 13 residues. CDR1 and CDR2 (germline): SGHVS, FNYEAQ. V was clipped by 3 bases and J by 2 bases, with 5 bases between them.

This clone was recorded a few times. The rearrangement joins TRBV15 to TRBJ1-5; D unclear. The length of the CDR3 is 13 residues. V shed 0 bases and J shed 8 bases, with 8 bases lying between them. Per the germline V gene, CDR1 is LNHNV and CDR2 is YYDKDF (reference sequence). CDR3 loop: CATSRDLIEPQHF. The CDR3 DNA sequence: TGTGCCACCAGCAGAGACCTAATCGAGCCCCAGCATTTT.

The CDR3: CASSLERDTYEQYF. CDR3 nucleotide sequence: TGTGCCAGCAGCTTGGAAAGGGACACCTACGAGCAGTACTTC. This chain joins TRBV5-6 and TRBJ2-7; possibly TRBD1 for D (6 bases). CDR3 size: 14 residues. Germline V gene sequence: CDR1 SGHDT, CDR2 YYEEEE. The ends were cut back, 0 bases at V and 2 bases at J, with 9 bases in the middle.